A single T cell receptor (beta chain) is shown here with its context. Its cognate antigen has yet to be identified. No per-base quality is available; no much larger clone lies one base away. The record originates from a study of T-cell reconstitution after alpha-beta-depleted transplantation in children (dated by TCRdb to between 2015 and 2016). Regarding the research as a whole: The study quantitatively tracked T-cell immune reconstitution after TCRalphabeta/CD19-depleted allogeneic hematopoietic cell transplantation in children using TCR repertoire profiling.

Library creation used PCR. TCRdb records Illumina HiSeq 2500 as the sequencer. To normalize quantification of the TCRbeta repertoire, the TCR libraries were built with molecular barcoding that relied on unique molecular identifiers. TCRdb ran its own pipeline on the public reads, namely fastp trimming at Q25 and MiXCR clone calling, and kept in-frame beta chains. Rows are unified per CDR3 protein, each entry keeping the most common DNA and genes. Present in this sample are about 370,000 distinct CDR3 sequences, roughly 22% of which were seen just once. The top ten clones comprise around 4% of the sample. From a lookup of the germline V gene (reference sequence), CDR1 and CDR2 are SGHAT and FQDESV. The CDR3 covers 18 residues, taking in both the cysteine and the phenylalanine. The CDR3 DNA has 54 bases and is translated from base 1. V is pruned by 4 bases and J by 1 base, leaving 9 bases of the junction without a gene match.

The sample consisted of PBMCs from the stem cell graft donor, taken from the stem cell graft. The rearrangement joined TRBV11-1 to TRBJ2-6; 8 of the junction bases match TRBD1. The TCR comes from a human donor who donated a stem cell graft to a child with acute myeloid leukemia. The DNA sequence is given as TGTGCCAGCAGCTCCAAGACAGGGGACGAGTCTGGGGCCAACGTCCTGACTTTC. Translated, it reads CASSSKTGDESGANVLTF.